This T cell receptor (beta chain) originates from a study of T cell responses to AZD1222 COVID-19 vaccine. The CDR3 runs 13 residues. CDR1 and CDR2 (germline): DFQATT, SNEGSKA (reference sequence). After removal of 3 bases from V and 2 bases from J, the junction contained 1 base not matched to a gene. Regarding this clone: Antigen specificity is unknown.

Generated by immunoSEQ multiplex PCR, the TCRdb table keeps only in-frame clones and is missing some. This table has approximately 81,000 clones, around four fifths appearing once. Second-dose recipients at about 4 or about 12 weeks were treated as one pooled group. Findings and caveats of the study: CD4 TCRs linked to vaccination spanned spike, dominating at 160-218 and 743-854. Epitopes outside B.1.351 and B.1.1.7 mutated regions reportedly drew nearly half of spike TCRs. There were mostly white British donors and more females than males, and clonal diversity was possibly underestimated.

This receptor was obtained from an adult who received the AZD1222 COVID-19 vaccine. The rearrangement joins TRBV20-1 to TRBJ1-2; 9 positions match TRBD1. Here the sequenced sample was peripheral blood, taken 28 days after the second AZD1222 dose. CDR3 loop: CSASGTGNYGYTF. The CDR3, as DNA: TGCAGTGCTAGTGGGACAGGGAACTATGGCTACACCTTC.